Presented here are 28 T cell receptor beta chains from one specimen sequenced in a study of T cell responses to AZD1222 COVID-19 vaccine. Using immunoSEQ multiplex PCR, the repertoire was profiled, and TCRdb retains in-frame clones only, with some absent. The sample contains some 80,000 clones, about 91% of which appear only once. Source: peripheral blood, taken 28 days after the second dose of the MenACWY control vaccine. The source of these receptors is an adult who received the MenACWY meningococcal vaccine as a control.

CDR3: CASIPLGSEEDEQFF. The CDR3, as DNA: TGTGCCAGCATCCCGCTGGGGTCGGAGGAGGATGAGCAGTTCTTC. V gene TRBV7-6 combines with J gene TRBJ2-1, with D possibly being TRBD2 (5 bases). The CDR3 totals 15 residues. V lost 7 bases and J lost 8, with 21 bases in between. Germline V gene lookup returns CDR1 SGHVS and CDR2 FNYEAQ.

The genes are TRBV6-5 and TRBJ2-4; a weak D match, TRBD2 (7 bases). This CDR3 has 15 amino acids. Germline V gene data show CDR1 as MNHEY and CDR2 as SVGAGI. Trimming took off 7 bases at V and 0 bases at J, with 13 bases between the two ends. The CDR3 protein is CASMAGALAKNIQYF. The CDR3 DNA is TGTGCCAGCATGGCGGGGGCCTTAGCCAAAAACATTCAGTACTTC.

This chain joins TRBV5-1 and TRBJ1-1, with D possibly TRBD1 on 5 matching bases. The V gene lost 2 bases and the J gene lost 5 bases, with 13 bases spanning the gap. Per the germline V gene, CDR1 is SGHRS and CDR2 is YFSETQ. The CDR3 covers 14 residues. This CDR3 reads CASSLSGAKTEAFF. In DNA form, the CDR3 reads TGCGCCAGCAGCTTAAGCGGGGCGAAAACTGAAGCTTTCTTT. Full variable domain (missing parts from reference TRBV5-1 and TRBJ1-1): KAGVTQTPRYLIKTRGQQVTLSCSPISGHRSVSWYQQTPGQGLQFLFEYFSETQRNKGNFPGRFSGRQFSNSRSEMNVSTLELGDSALYLCASSLSGAKTEAFFGQGTRLTVV.

The gene calls are TRBV9 and TRBJ1-1; D perhaps matches TRBD1 (6 bases). V was trimmed by 3 bases and J by 0 bases, leaving 6 bases between them. The CDR3 extends over 13 amino acids. Germline V gives CDR1 SGDLS, CDR2 YYNGEE. The CDR3 nucleotides read TGTGCCAGCAGCGGACAGGTGAACACTGAAGCTTTCTTT. Encoded protein: CASSGQVNTEAFF.

This clone was counted once. The chain joins TRBV7-7 to TRBJ2-5; D perhaps matches TRBD2 (5 bases). Germline values: CDR1 SSHAT, CDR2 FNYEAQ (reference sequence). This CDR3 is 15 amino acids long. V gave up 5 bases and J gave up 5 bases, with 18 bases separating them. The CDR3 nucleotides read TGTGCCAGCAGCCCGGAACTAGTATCTTCGGAGACCCAGTACTTC. As protein: CASSPELVSSETQYF. The full variable domain, completed using reference TRBV7-7 and TRBJ2-5, is GAGVSQSPRYKVTKRGQDVTLRCDPISSHATLYWYQQALGQGPEFLTYFNYEAQPDKSGLPSDRFSAERPEGSISTLTIQRTEQRDSAMYRCASSPELVSSETQYFGPGTRLLVL.

This clone has more than one count but fewer than ten. The chain is built from TRBV9 and TRBJ1-1; 8 nucleotides match TRBD1. Germline V gene data show CDR1 as SGDLS and CDR2 as YYNGEE. The J segment lost 11 bases and the V segment lost 4 bases, leaving 13 bases of the junction unmatched. The CDR3 runs to 14 residues. The CDR3 DNA sequence: TGTGCCAGCAGCCCCCAACAGCAGGGGGCGCTGGCTTTCTTT. This codes for CASSPQQQGALAFF.

The V call is TRBV6-5, the J call TRBJ1-5; D might be TRBD1 (6 bases). This CDR3 comprises 13 residues. Looked up from germline, CDR1 is MNHEY and CDR2 is SVGAGI. V was clipped by 6 bases and J by 4 bases, with 10 bases between them. The CDR3 sequence: CASRPDRNQPQHF. Here the CDR3 DNA reads TGTGCCAGCAGACCCGACAGGAATCAGCCCCAGCATTTT.

The rearrangement links TRBV19 to TRBJ1-2; D is unclear. There are 14 residues in the CDR3. Germline V lookup: CDR1 LNHDA, CDR2 SQIVND (reference sequence). V was trimmed by 4 bases and J by 6 bases, leaving 15 bases between them. The CDR3 sequence: CASSSSSPGDGYTF. CDR3 bases: TGTGCCAGTAGTAGTAGCAGTCCCGGCGATGGCTACACCTTC.

The chain joins TRBV6-6 to TRBJ1-5; D is undetermined. The CDR3 spans 15 residues. Trimming cost V 2 bases and J 0 bases, with 8 bases left between them. Germline V lookup: CDR1 MNHNY, CDR2 SVGAGI (reference sequence). As DNA, the CDR3 is TGTGCCAGCAGTTACCACCGTGCTAGCAATCAGCCCCAGCATTTT. This sequence encodes CASSYHRASNQPQHF.

The genes are TRBV7-3 and TRBJ2-2; D uncertain. Germline CDR1 is SGHTA and CDR2 is FQGTGA. V dropped 6 bases and J dropped 1 base, with 9 bases sitting between them. The CDR3 loop spans 14 amino acids. The chain's CDR3 is CASRGPVNTGELFF. The CDR3 DNA reads TGTGCCAGCAGGGGTCCAGTGAACACCGGGGAGCTGTTTTTT. The variable domain in full, completed from reference TRBV7-3 and TRBJ2-2, reads GAGVSQTPSNKVTEKGKYVELRCDPISGHTALYWYRQSLGQGPEFLIYFQGTGAADDSGLPNDRFFAVRPEGSVSTLKIQRTERGDSAVYLCASRGPVNTGELFFGEGSRLTVL.

The rearrangement joins TRBV7-2 to TRBJ1-3; TRBD1 matches at 8 bases. Germline loops: CDR1 SGHTA, CDR2 FQGNSA. The CDR3 runs 17 residues. Losses at the gene ends were 6 bases for V and 4 bases for J; bases not matched to a gene: 14. In nucleotides, the CDR3 is TGTGCCAGCAGTTTCCTCCCTCAGGGGGCTTTCGGAAACACCATATATTTT. Amino acids: CASSFLPQGAFGNTIYF.

This rearrangement joins TRBV11-1 to TRBJ1-1; D might be TRBD1 (6 bases). V dropped 5 bases and J dropped 12 bases, with 22 bases sitting between them. This CDR3 contains 14 residues. Germline V gene lookup returns CDR1 SGHAT and CDR2 FQDESV (reference sequence). CDR3 amino acids: CASSDRSGVEVTFF. CDR3 in DNA: TGTGCCAGCAGCGATCGATCAGGGGTCGAAGTGACTTTCTTT.

The rearrangement links TRBV11-2 to TRBJ2-2, with 10 bases identical to TRBD1. Per the germline V gene, CDR1 is SGHAT and CDR2 is FQNNGV. This CDR3 spans 16 amino acids. V shed 4 bases, J shed 6 bases, and the junction held 8 bases outside the gene matches. In nucleotides, the CDR3 is TGTGCCAGCAGCTCAGACAGGGGGCGCCGGCCCGGGGAGCTGTTTTTT. Its translation is CASSSDRGRRPGELFF. Using reference TRBV11-2 and TRBJ2-2 for the parts outside the CDR3, the full variable domain is EAGVAQSPRYKIIEKRQSVAFWCNPISGHATLYWYQQILGQGPKLLIQFQNNGVVDDSQLPKDRFSAERLKGVDSTLKIQPAKLEDSAVYLCASSSDRGRRPGELFFGEGSRLTVL.

The chain combines TRBV27 with TRBJ2-7; TRBD1 is a possible D gene (5 bases). The V gene lost 5 bases and the J gene lost 1 base, with 12 bases spanning the gap. Looked up from germline, CDR1 is MNHEY and CDR2 is SMNVEV (reference sequence). The CDR3 totals 14 residues. The CDR3 region is CASSPERGSYEQYF. The DNA for the CDR3 is TGTGCCAGCAGTCCAGAAAGGGGATCCTACGAGCAGTACTTC.

The V and J genes are TRBV18 and TRBJ2-7; 8 bases map to TRBD1. Trimming removed 6 bases from V and 5 bases from J; junction bases left unmatched: 3. This CDR3 contains 12 residues. Germline loops: CDR1 KGHSH, CDR2 LQKENI. DNA for the CDR3: TGTGCCAGCTCGCAGGACAGGGACGAGCAGTACTTC. Protein: CASSQDRDEQYF.

The count of this clone is one. The chain links TRBV9 to TRBJ1-2; TRBD1 might be the D (5 bases). V lost 0 bases, J lost 3 bases, and 12 bases lay in between. The CDR3 runs 15 residues. Germline assignment: CDR1 SGDLS and CDR2 YYNGEE. This CDR3 is CASSVGPDSDYGYTF. The CDR3 DNA follows: TGTGCCAGCAGCGTAGGTCCCGACAGCGACTATGGCTACACCTTC.

The chain uses TRBV5-1 and TRBJ1-5; the D is unclear. The germline V gene encodes CDR1 SGHRS and CDR2 YFSETQ. V lost 4 bases, J lost 4 bases, and 6 bases lay in between. This CDR3 region has 12 residues. CDR3 in amino acids: CASSPTNQPQHF. CDR3 sequence (DNA): TGCGCCAGCAGCCCAACAAATCAGCCCCAGCATTTT. Complete variable domain (other parts from reference TRBV5-1 and TRBJ1-5): KAGVTQTPRYLIKTRGQQVTLSCSPISGHRSVSWYQQTPGQGLQFLFEYFSETQRNKGNFPGRFSGRQFSNSRSEMNVSTLELGDSALYLCASSPTNQPQHFGDGTRLSIL.

This clone has a single count. The rearrangement joins TRBV18 to TRBJ1-2, with unresolved D. The CDR3 runs 13 residues. Trimming removed 0 bases at V and 7 bases at J, with 9 bases between. Per the germline V gene, CDR1 is KGHSH and CDR2 is LQKENI. CDR3 bases: TGTGCCAGCTCACCACCAGTCTCGGTTGGCTACACCTTC. It encodes CASSPPVSVGYTF.

V gene TRBV5-1 combines with J gene TRBJ2-1, with TRBD2 identical over 12 bases. CDR3 length: 17 amino acids. Germline lookup yields CDR1 SGHRS and CDR2 YFSETQ. With 4 bases clipped from V and 2 bases from J, the junction kept 7 bases outside the gene matches. Here the CDR3 reads CASSARLAGDAYNEQFF. CDR3 bases: TGCGCCAGCAGCGCGAGACTAGCGGGGGACGCCTACAATGAGCAGTTCTTC.

This chain uses TRBV6-5 with TRBJ2-1, with TRBD2 identical over 9 bases. The J segment lost 7 bases and the V segment lost 8 bases, leaving 3 bases of the junction unmatched. The CDR3 has 12 amino acids. Germline CDR1 reads MNHEY; CDR2 reads SVGAGI. Here the CDR3 reads CASLGLANEQFF. DNA of the CDR3: TGTGCCAGCCTAGGACTAGCGAATGAGCAGTTCTTC.

The genes are TRBV19 and TRBJ2-7, with TRBD2 matching over 8 bases. The CDR3 runs to 15 residues. Losses at the gene ends were 7 bases for V and 1 base for J; bases not matched to a gene: 9. Germline CDR1 LNHDA, CDR2 SQIVND (reference sequence). The CDR3 sequence: CASTQGRGGSYEQYF. Here the CDR3 DNA reads TGTGCCAGTACTCAAGGCCGGGGGGGGTCCTACGAGCAGTACTTC.

The chain combines TRBV6-4 with TRBJ1-1; the D is unclear. CDR1 and CDR2 from the germline V gene are MRHNA and SNTAGT. This CDR3 is 13 amino acids long. Trimming stripped 4 bases from V and 0 bases from J, with 6 bases between. CDR3 bases: TGTGCCAGCAGTGTCGACCTGAACACTGAAGCTTTCTTT. It yields the protein CASSVDLNTEAFF.

The chain has TRBV9 and TRBJ2-3; TRBD2 aligns across 15 bases. CDR3 length: 18 residues. Germline lookup yields CDR1 SGDLS and CDR2 YYNGEE. Trimming removed 4 bases from V and 1 base from J; junction bases left unmatched: 7. The CDR3, as DNA: TGTGCCAGCAGCCCTGGGACTAGCGGGGGGTTTCGCACAGATACGCAGTATTTT. Residues: CASSPGTSGGFRTDTQYF. Full variable domain (missing parts from reference TRBV9 and TRBJ2-3): DSGVTQTPKHLITATGQRVTLRCSPRSGDLSVYWYQQSLDQGLQFLIQYYNGEERAKGNILERFSAQQFPDLHSELNLSSLELGDSALYFCASSPGTSGGFRTDTQYFGPGTRLTVL.

V and J are TRBV19 and TRBJ2-5; no definite D call. This CDR3 region has 15 residues. Germline V gene lookup returns CDR1 LNHDA and CDR2 SQIVND (reference sequence). Between the trimmed V and J ends, which lost 4 bases and 2 bases, there was a span of 14 bases. The CDR3 loop reads CASSTRRQAQETQYF. CDR3 DNA: TGTGCCAGTAGTACGAGGAGACAAGCGCAAGAGACCCAGTACTTC.

This chain uses TRBV4-2 with TRBJ2-1; no definite D call. The germline CDR1 and CDR2 sequences are LGHNA and YNFKEQ. This CDR3 is built from 14 residues. The V and J ends lost 4 bases and 9 bases respectively, with 16 bases between them. CDR3 coding DNA: TGTGCCAGCAGCCGGATCTCAGAACGGACTGAGCAGTTCTTC. As protein: CASSRISERTEQFF.

The gene calls are TRBV28 and TRBJ2-3, with D uncertain. Germline V CDR1 and CDR2: MDHEN, SYDVKM. Between the trimmed V and J ends, which lost 7 bases and 3 bases, there was a span of 14 bases. The CDR3 spans 14 residues. For the CDR3, the DNA is TGTGCCAGCACGTCGGTAGAACCGACAGATACGCAGTATTTT. Translation gives CASTSVEPTDTQYF.

This chain connects TRBV7-2 to TRBJ1-5; D perhaps matches TRBD1 (6 bases). Trimming took 5 bases from V and 0 from J, leaving 8 bases between them. There are 14 residues in the CDR3. Germline V lookup: CDR1 SGHTA, CDR2 FQGNSA. CDR3 amino acids: CASSPGDSNQPQHF. The CDR3 region has the DNA TGTGCCAGCAGCCCAGGGGATAGCAATCAGCCCCAGCATTTT.

The V and J genes are TRBV9 and TRBJ1-2; 8 bases map to TRBD1. This CDR3 contains 14 residues. The ends lost 0 bases at V and 6 bases at J; junction bases unmatched: 4. Germline CDR1 SGDLS, CDR2 YYNGEE. Here the CDR3 reads CASSVASGGNGYTF. As DNA, the CDR3 is TGTGCCAGCAGCGTAGCATCAGGGGGCAATGGCTACACCTTC.